Listed below are T cell receptor beta chains from one sample, sequenced in a study of cytomegalovirus exposure and HLA in healthy donors. This table comes from immunoSEQ multiplex PCR, and its TCRdb copy is limited to in-frame clones, with some not included. This sample's table has about 160,000 clones. The source material was PBMCs. The receptors here all came from a man younger than 45 in good health and CMV-seronegative. The CDR3 runs from the conserved cysteine through the conserved F or W. Fields, in order: V gene, D gene, J gene, CDR3 DNA, CDR3 protein. D genes are given only for firm matches.

V: TRBV28; D: TRBD1; J: TRBJ2-3; DNA: TGTGCCAGCAGTTTAAGGTCGAGTCAGGGGGCAGATACGCAGTATTTT; CDR3: CASSLRSSQGADTQYF
V: TRBV21-1; D: .; J: TRBJ1-6; DNA: TGTGCCAGCAGCAGTTTGTTTAGGAGGACCTATAATTCACCCCTCCACTTT; CDR3: CASSSLFRRTYNSPLHF
V: TRBV5-1; D: .; J: TRBJ1-4; DNA: TGCGCCAGCAGCTTGGGTTCTGCAACTAATGAAAAACTGTTTTTT; CDR3: CASSLGSATNEKLFF
V: TRBV9; D: .; J: TRBJ1-1; DNA: TGTGCCAGCACCAAAAGAGGTACTGGGAACACTGAAGCTTTCTTT; CDR3: CASTKRGTGNTEAFF
V: TRBV18; D: .; J: TRBJ1-2; DNA: TGTGCCAGCTCACCAAACGAGACGCCCGGGGGCTACACCTTC; CDR3: CASSPNETPGGYTF
V: TRBV5-6; D: .; J: TRBJ2-3; DNA: TGTGCCAGCAGCTTTCCCCCGAGGGATACGCAGTATTTT; CDR3: CASSFPPRDTQYF
V: TRBV15; D: TRBD2; J: TRBJ2-3; DNA: TGTGCCACCAGCAGAGATGGAACGGGGGGTAGGGATACGCAGTATTTT; CDR3: CATSRDGTGGRDTQYF
V: TRBV7-3; D: .; J: TRBJ2-3; DNA: TGTGCCAGCAGCTCACAGGGTGCGGGAGTCTCAGATACGCAGTATTTT; CDR3: CASSSQGAGVSDTQYF
V: TRBV4-2; D: .; J: TRBJ1-5; DNA: TGTGCCAGCAGCCAAGATAGGAGGGAAAATCAGCCCCAGCATTTT; CDR3: CASSQDRRENQPQHF
V: TRBV6-1; D: .; J: TRBJ1-2; DNA: TGTGCCAGCAGTGAAGCGTTGGCGGAAAGCTATGGCTACACCTTC; CDR3: CASSEALAESYGYTF
V: TRBV2; D: TRBD1; J: TRBJ1-5; DNA: TGTGCCAGCACTGAGGGACAGGCGATCAATCAGCCCCAGCATTTT; CDR3: CASTEGQAINQPQHF
V: TRBV19; D: TRBD1; J: TRBJ1-5; DNA: TGTGCCAGTATAATCAGACAGGGCCATCAGCCCCAGCATTTT; CDR3: CASIIRQGHQPQHF
V: TRBV11-2; D: .; J: TRBJ2-7; DNA: TGTGCCAGCAGCTTAGTTAGGGGTTCCTACGAGCAGTACTTC; CDR3: CASSLVRGSYEQYF
V: TRBV2; D: .; J: TRBJ2-7; DNA: TGTGCCAGCAGTTCAGGGTTGGGCGAGCAGTACTTC; CDR3: CASSSGLGEQYF
V: TRBV7-9; D: TRBD1; J: TRBJ1-1; DNA: TGTGCCAGCAGCTCTCAGGGGGGCGGCACTGAAGCTTTCTTT; CDR3: CASSSQGGGTEAFF
V: TRBV28; D: TRBD2; J: TRBJ2-7; DNA: TGTGCCAGCAGTCTAATAGCGGGAGGATCACACGAGCAGTACTTC; CDR3: CASSLIAGGSHEQYF
V: TRBV11-2; D: TRBD1; J: TRBJ1-1; DNA: TGTGCCAGCAGCTTAGCAGGGGGGTACACTGAAGCTTTCTTT; CDR3: CASSLAGGYTEAFF
V: TRBV19; D: .; J: TRBJ2-3; DNA: TGTGCCAGTAGTATAGGGGTTAGCGGCTTCACAGATACGCAGTATTTT; CDR3: CASSIGVSGFTDTQYF
V: TRBV18; D: .; J: TRBJ2-4; DNA: TGTGCCAGCTCACTGGGACTAGCCAAAAACATTCAGTACTTC; CDR3: CASSLGLAKNIQYF
V: TRBV28; D: .; J: TRBJ1-5; DNA: TGTGCCAGCACCGGTCCCGGGGTTCTTTTAGGGAATCAGCCCCAGCATTTT; CDR3: CASTGPGVLLGNQPQHF
V: TRBV30; D: TRBD1; J: TRBJ2-1; DNA: TGTGCCTGGAGTGTATCCCTGACAGGGACTGAGCAGTTCTTC; CDR3: CAWSVSLTGTEQFF
V: TRBV7-9; D: .; J: TRBJ1-1; DNA: TGTGCCAGCAGCTTAGGTGTAGTCACTGAAGCTTTCTTT; CDR3: CASSLGVVTEAFF
V: TRBV5-6; D: .; J: TRBJ1-2; DNA: TGTGCCAGCAGCCCGGGGGGACAAGTGGCGGACACCTTC; CDR3: CASSPGGQVADTF
V: TRBV12-5; D: TRBD2; J: TRBJ2-3; DNA: TGTGCTAGTGGTGCGGGACTAGCGGAGAACACAGATACGCAGTATTTT; CDR3: CASGAGLAENTDTQYF
V: TRBV4-1; D: TRBD1; J: TRBJ2-7; DNA: TGCGCCAGCAGCCATGGGACAGAAGGCGAGCAGTACTTC; CDR3: CASSHGTEGEQYF
V: TRBV5-1; D: .; J: TRBJ1-5; DNA: TGCGCCAGCAGCGTTGGTCAGGGGCCCAATCAGCCCCAGCATTTT; CDR3: CASSVGQGPNQPQHF
V: TRBV5-4; D: .; J: TRBJ1-4; DNA: TGTGCCAGCAGCTTGGATCAAACTAATGAAAAACTGTTTTTT; CDR3: CASSLDQTNEKLFF
V: TRBV5-6; D: .; J: TRBJ1-5; DNA: TGTGCCAGCAGCTTGGCCGGGGGACGCAATCAGCCCCAGCATTTT; CDR3: CASSLAGGRNQPQHF
V: TRBV5-5; D: TRBD2; J: TRBJ2-7; DNA: TGTGCCAGCAGCTTGAATGCGGCAGGGGCGGGAGGCGAGCAGTACTTC; CDR3: CASSLNAAGAGGEQYF
V: TRBV11-3; D: .; J: TRBJ2-3; DNA: TGTGCCAGCAGCTTAGTGCTAGCTCCGAGCACAGATACGCAGTATTTT; CDR3: CASSLVLAPSTDTQYF
V: TRBV20-1; D: TRBD2; J: TRBJ2-1; DNA: TGCAGTGCTACTAGCGGGGTCCCGGGGTTCTTC; CDR3: CSATSGVPGFF
V: TRBV9; D: .; J: TRBJ1-1; DNA: TGTGCCAGCAGCGCACAGGACCCGAACACTGAAGCTTTCTTT; CDR3: CASSAQDPNTEAFF
V: TRBV15; D: .; J: TRBJ1-2; DNA: TGTGCCACCAGCAGAGATGTCAGTAATGGCTACACCTTC; CDR3: CATSRDVSNGYTF
V: TRBV7-9; D: .; J: TRBJ1-5; DNA: TGTGCCAGCAGCTTAGAACAGGTAGGGCAGCCCCAGCATTTT; CDR3: CASSLEQVGQPQHF
V: TRBV7-6; D: TRBD2; J: TRBJ2-5; DNA: TGTGCCAGCAGCTTTACGGGGGGGGAGACCCAGTACTTC; CDR3: CASSFTGGETQYF
V: TRBV7-2; D: TRBD1; J: TRBJ1-6; DNA: TGTGCCAGCAAAATGCCGGGACAGGGGGCTACACCCCTCCACTTC; CDR3: CASKMPGQGATPLHF
V: TRBV7-8; D: .; J: TRBJ2-6; DNA: TGTGCCAGCAGCCCTTCCGACTGGACAACGGGGGCCAACGTCCTGACTTTC; CDR3: CASSPSDWTTGANVLTF
V: TRBV29-1; D: .; J: TRBJ1-4; DNA: TGCAGCGTTGGCCGCGGGGAGTATGAAAAACTGTTTTTT; CDR3: CSVGRGEYEKLFF
V: TRBV11-2; D: TRBD1; J: TRBJ1-5; DNA: TGTGCCAGCAGCGCCGGACAGGGGATTAATCAGCCCCAGCATTTT; CDR3: CASSAGQGINQPQHF
V: TRBV27; D: TRBD2; J: TRBJ2-2; DNA: TGTGCCAGCAGGTTACTACTAGCGGGAAACACCGGGGAGCTGTTTTTT; CDR3: CASRLLLAGNTGELFF
V: TRBV10-2; D: TRBD1; J: TRBJ1-5; DNA: TGCGCCAGCAGTGAAACAGGGGGCCATCAGGCGCCCCAGCATTTT; CDR3: CASSETGGHQAPQHF
V: TRBV6-6; D: .; J: TRBJ1-2; DNA: TGTGCCAGCAGTTTATCAGGGGAAGGATCTGGCTACACCTTC; CDR3: CASSLSGEGSGYTF
V: TRBV5-1; D: .; J: TRBJ2-5; DNA: TGCGCCAGCAGCGCGGTCATGGTTCCGACCCAGTACTTC; CDR3: CASSAVMVPTQYF
V: TRBV28; D: TRBD1; J: TRBJ1-5; DNA: TGTGCCAGCAGTTTGGGTGACAGGGAAGATCAGCCCCAGCATTTT; CDR3: CASSLGDREDQPQHF
V: TRBV5-1; D: TRBD2; J: TRBJ2-3; DNA: TGCGCCAGCAGCTTGACAGCGGGAGTAAGAGATACGCAGTATTTT; CDR3: CASSLTAGVRDTQYF
V: TRBV10-1; D: .; J: TRBJ2-1; DNA: TGCGCCAGCAGTGAATCGGGGGAACATGAGCAGTTCTTC; CDR3: CASSESGEHEQFF
V: TRBV5-1; D: .; J: TRBJ1-1; DNA: TGCGCCAGCAGCTTGTACATCGCAGGGGCCAAGAACACTGAAGCTTTCTTT; CDR3: CASSLYIAGAKNTEAFF
V: TRBV7-7; D: TRBD2; J: TRBJ2-5; DNA: TGTGCCAGCAGCTTAGGCGGGAGGGCCCAGTACTTC; CDR3: CASSLGGRAQYF
V: TRBV7-3; D: .; J: TRBJ2-2; DNA: TGTGCCAGCAGCTTAGAAGCCGCCGGGGAGCTGTTTTTT; CDR3: CASSLEAAGELFF
V: TRBV28; D: TRBD2; J: TRBJ2-7; DNA: TGTGCCAGCCAGACCAGGACTAGCGGGAGAAACGAGCAGTACTTC; CDR3: CASQTRTSGRNEQYF
V: TRBV5-6; D: TRBD2; J: TRBJ2-7; DNA: TGTGCCAGCAGCTTGGCCAGGACTAGCGGGAGAGGGGACGAGCAGTACTTC; CDR3: CASSLARTSGRGDEQYF